The 2 T cell receptor beta chains below come from one sample, sequenced in a study of cytomegalovirus exposure and HLA in healthy donors. Using immunoSEQ multiplex PCR, the repertoire was profiled, and TCRdb retains in-frame clones only, with some absent. The data show about 220,000 clones, 80% to 95% seen once. The specimen sequenced was PBMCs. The receptors shown here come from a woman under 30 in good health and CMV-seronegative.

The V and J genes are TRBV6-5 and TRBJ1-1, with D unresolved. This CDR3 has 13 amino acids. Germline CDR1 is MNHEY and CDR2 is SVGAGI. Trimming stripped 7 bases from V and 1 base from J, with 10 bases between. The DNA of the CDR3 is TGTGCCAGCAAGCGTAGTGAGAACACTGAAGCTTTCTTT. It translates to CASKRSENTEAFF.

The J gene is TRBJ2-1, the V gene TRBV9; D not resolved. CDR1 and CDR2 from the germline V gene are SGDLS and YYNGEE. This CDR3 region has 15 residues. Between the trimmed V and J ends, which lost 0 bases and 3 bases, there was a span of 10 bases. CDR3 DNA: TGTGCCAGCAGCGTAGCTATCGCTAGCTACAATGAGCAGTTCTTC. Protein product: CASSVAIASYNEQFF.